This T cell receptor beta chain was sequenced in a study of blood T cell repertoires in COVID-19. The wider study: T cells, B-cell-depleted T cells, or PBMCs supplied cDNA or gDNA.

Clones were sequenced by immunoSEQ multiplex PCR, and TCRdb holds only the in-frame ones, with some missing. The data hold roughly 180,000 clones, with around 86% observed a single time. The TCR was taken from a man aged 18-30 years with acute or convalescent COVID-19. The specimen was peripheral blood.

For the CDR3, the DNA is TGTGCCAGCAGGTATGCGGGCCCCAACATGGAAAAACTGTTTTTT. This gives the protein CASRYAGPNMEKLFF. The chain joins TRBV2 to TRBJ1-4, with D hard to call. CDR1 is SNHLY and CDR2 is FYNNEI in the germline V gene. The ends were cut back, 6 bases at V and 8 bases at J, with 19 bases in the middle. The CDR3 totals 15 residues.